What follows is one T cell receptor beta chain and its context. This record belongs to a study of T cells after yellow fever vaccination. V shed 4 bases, J shed 9 bases, and the junction held 7 bases outside the gene matches. Germline V gene lookup returns CDR1 SGDLS and CDR2 YYNGEE. The CDR3 consists of 14 residues. TCR cDNA was made by 5'RACE template switching, adding a universal primer site and UMIs. One entry per CDR3 protein, called by TCRdb with MiXCR from the 5' RACE reads. The profile shows 400,000 or so distinct CDR3 sequences, around a tenth of them singletons. Sequences were derived from PBMCs, sampled on the day of the first yellow fever vaccination. This sequence originates from a man between 18 and 35 years old who received the YFV17D yellow fever vaccine. V is TRBV9 and J is TRBJ2-5; 12 bases line up with TRBD1. Here the CDR3 reads CASSPPGTGGAQYF. As DNA, the CDR3 is TGTGCCAGCAGCCCACCGGGGACAGGGGGCGCCCAGTACTTC. Together with reference TRBV9 and TRBJ2-5, the CDR3 gives the full variable domain: DSGVTQTPKHLITATGQRVTLRCSPRSGDLSVYWYQQSLDQGLQFLIQYYNGEERAKGNILERFSAQQFPDLHSELNLSSLELGDSALYFCASSPPGTGGAQYFGPGTRLLVL.